Below are 23 T cell receptor beta chains sequenced from a single sample in a study of T cells in Graves' hyperthyroidism and ophthalmopathy. TCR beta CDR3 regions were amplified from RNA. The TCR CDR3 first-round RT-PCR relied on the HTBI primer set. TCRdb fed the multiplex PCR reads into MiXCR, producing one record per CDR3 protein. The sample holds more than 300,000 distinct CDR3 sequences, more than 12% seen once. Sequences were obtained from blood. The receptors shown here come from a woman aged 30 to 39 with Graves' ophthalmopathy.

This clonotype was recorded at least ten times. As DNA, the CDR3 is TGTGCCAGCAGTGAAGACAGGGGTTCCTATGGCTACACCTTC. It yields the protein CASSEDRGSYGYTF. The V call is TRBV2, the J call TRBJ1-2; TRBD1 matches at 7 bases. Trimming cost V 1 base and J 4 bases; bases outside gene matches: 3. Germline V lookup: CDR1 SNHLY, CDR2 FYNNEI. This CDR3 is built from 14 residues.

This clonotype was seen a few times. The chain uses TRBV7-9 and TRBJ2-5, with a weak D call TRBD2 (7 bases). From germline, CDR1 is SEHNR and CDR2 FQNEAQ (reference sequence). The CDR3 runs to 16 residues. Trimming left V 5 bases short and J 4 bases short, with 20 bases between. The CDR3 region has the DNA TGTGCCAGCAGCCCGAGACTACTGGGAGGGGGAGAGACCCAGTACTTC. As protein: CASSPRLLGGGETQYF. Full variable domain (rest looked up from reference TRBV7-9 and TRBJ2-5): DTGVSQNPRHKITKRGQNVTFRCDPISEHNRLYWYRQTLGQGPEFLTYFQNEAQLEKSRLLSDRFSAERPKGSFSTLEIQRTEQGDSAMYLCASSPRLLGGGETQYFGPGTRLLVL.

The V and J genes are TRBV29-1 and TRBJ1-4; D perhaps matches TRBD1 (6 bases). The CDR3 runs to 12 residues. V was clipped by 4 bases and J by 3 bases, with 6 bases between them. The germline V gene has CDR1 SQVTM and CDR2 ANQGSEA. The CDR3 sequence is CSVGTANEKLFF. The CDR3 DNA sequence: TGCAGCGTTGGGACAGCTAATGAAAAACTGTTTTTT. Supplemented by reference TRBV29-1 and TRBJ1-4, the full variable domain reads SAVISQKPSRDICQRGTSLTIQCQVDSQVTMMFWYRQQPGQSLTLIATANQGSEATYESGFVIDKFPISRPNLTFSTLTVSNMSPEDSSIYLCSVGTANEKLFFGSGTQLSVL.

Ten or more counts support this clonotype. This rearrangement joins TRBV7-2 to TRBJ2-5, with no clear D. The germline V gene has CDR1 SGHTA and CDR2 FQGNSA. This CDR3 spans 13 amino acids. The germline V and J ends were trimmed by 5 bases and 0 bases, with 7 bases remaining between them. The CDR3: CASSRSNQETQYF. In nucleotides, the CDR3 is TGTGCCAGCAGCCGATCTAACCAAGAGACCCAGTACTTC. Together with reference TRBV7-2 and TRBJ2-5, the CDR3 gives the full variable domain: GAGVSQSPSNKVTEKGKDVELRCDPISGHTALYWYRQSLGQGLEFLIYFQGNSAPDKSGLPSDRFSAERTGGSVSTLTIQRTQQEDSAVYLCASSRSNQETQYFGPGTRLLVL.

The chain combines TRBV20-1 with TRBJ2-7; 15 nucleotides line up with TRBD2. The CDR3 is 20 amino acids. V dropped 0 bases and J dropped 0; count of bases not matched to a gene: 12. CDR1 DFQATT and CDR2 SNEGSKA come from the germline V gene (reference sequence). Here the CDR3 DNA reads TGCAGTGCTAGAGATACCCAGGGACTAGCGGGGGGCCAATACTCCTACGAGCAGTACTTC. Protein product: CSARDTQGLAGGQYSYEQYF.

This clonotype came up many times. V gene TRBV7-2 combines with J gene TRBJ2-7; 9 positions agree with TRBD1. The junction had 9 bases not matched to a gene; V was cut back by 5 bases and J by 13 bases. This CDR3 has 12 amino acids. The germline gives CDR1 SGHTA, CDR2 FQGNSA. CDR3 amino acids: CASSTGTGWLYF. The CDR3 DNA reads as TGTGCCAGCAGCACCGGGACAGGGTGGTTATACTTC.

This clonotype has at least ten counts. V usage is TRBV28 and J usage is TRBJ2-3; possibly TRBD2 for D (5 bases). Trimming removed 4 bases at V and 5 bases at J, with 19 bases between. Germline V lookup: CDR1 MDHEN, CDR2 SYDVKM. This CDR3 contains 16 residues. The CDR3, as DNA: TGTGCCAGCAGTTCCCCCCTGGCTCCGGGAATAGATACGCAGTATTTT. Protein product: CASSSPLAPGIDTQYF. Variable domain in full (rest from reference TRBV28 and TRBJ2-3): DVKVTQSSRYLVKRTGEKVFLECVQDMDHENMFWYRQDPGLGLRLIYFSYDVKMKEKGDIPEGYSVSREKKERFSLILESASTNQTSMYLCASSSPLAPGIDTQYFGPGTRLTVL.

This clonotype was recorded at least ten times. The rearrangement links TRBV2 to TRBJ1-5; D not resolved. The CDR3 is 15 amino acids. Germline V gene data show CDR1 as SNHLY and CDR2 as FYNNEI. V lost 7 bases, J lost 2 bases, and 15 bases lay in between. CDR3 nucleotide sequence: TGTGCCAGCACCGATTCGCTAGCGGGCAATCAGCCCCAGCATTTT. The encoded protein is CASTDSLAGNQPQHF.

V gene TRBV2 combines with J gene TRBJ1-1, with TRBD1 as a possible D gene (5 bases). Deletions cut 3 bases from V and 4 bases from J, with 18 bases between. The germline V gene encodes CDR1 SNHLY and CDR2 FYNNEI. This CDR3 is built from 16 residues. The CDR3 coding sequence is TGTGCCAGCAGTGACGAGGGGATGGAGGGGAGCACTGAAGCTTTCTTT. Its translation is CASSDEGMEGSTEAFF.

This clonotype was found many times. The chain joins TRBV19 to TRBJ2-6; D perhaps matches TRBD2 (6 bases). Trimming removed 7 bases at V and 3 bases at J, with 19 bases between. The CDR3 runs 17 residues. The V gene's germline CDR1 is LNHDA and CDR2 SQIVND (reference sequence). The CDR3 nucleotides are TGTGCCAGTAAGACGGGATCGGGGGATGGTGGGGCCAACGTCCTGACTTTC. This encodes CASKTGSGDGGANVLTF.

CDR3 loop: CSARDIAGKDTQYF. The CDR3 DNA is TGCAGTGCTAGAGATATAGCGGGGAAAGATACGCAGTATTTT. The rearrangement links TRBV20-1 to TRBJ2-3; 8 positions match TRBD2. The CDR3 has 14 amino acids. V lost 0 bases, J lost 5 bases, and 4 bases stayed unmatched. Germline V gene lookup returns CDR1 DFQATT and CDR2 SNEGSKA (reference sequence).

This clonotype was found many times. The chain combines TRBV3-1 with TRBJ2-3, with 9 bases lining up with TRBD1. The germline V gene has CDR1 LGHDT and CDR2 YNNKEL (reference sequence). The CDR3 runs 13 residues. Trimming cost V 2 bases and J 8 bases; bases outside gene matches: 2. CDR3 loop: CASSQSTGGTQYF. In DNA form, the CDR3 reads TGTGCCAGCAGCCAATCGACAGGGGGTACGCAGTATTTT.

This clonotype was detected many times. The chain is built from TRBV20-1 and TRBJ1-1; D is perhaps TRBD1 (5 bases). This CDR3 spans 13 amino acids. V was pared by 5 bases and J by 0 bases, with 10 bases between. Per the germline V gene, CDR1 is DFQATT and CDR2 is SNEGSKA (reference sequence). The CDR3 nucleotides are TGCAGTGCTGCAGGGTCTTTGAACACTGAAGCTTTCTTT. Amino acids: CSAAGSLNTEAFF.

The sample holds many counts of this clonotype. The rearrangement uses TRBV20-1 and TRBJ2-1; 12 bases match TRBD2. Per germline, CDR1 DFQATT and CDR2 SNEGSKA (reference sequence). This CDR3 region has 16 residues. Germline trimming cut 2 bases from V and 4 bases from J; bases unmatched to any gene: 6. The chain's CDR3 is CSARQKLAGGYNEQFF. The CDR3 nucleotides are TGCAGTGCTAGACAAAAACTAGCGGGGGGATACAATGAGCAGTTCTTC.

This clonotype was recorded at least ten times. The chain carries TRBV28 and TRBJ2-7; tentatively, D is TRBD1 (5 bases). CDR1 and CDR2 from the germline V gene are MDHEN and SYDVKM. The CDR3 spans 12 residues. V lost 6 bases and J 3 bases, leaving 9 bases between the germline ends. This chain's CDR3 is CASRGPVYEQYF. The CDR3 nucleotides read TGTGCCAGCAGGGGGCCCGTCTACGAGCAGTACTTC.

This clonotype was detected many times. The chain joins TRBV12-3 or TRBV12-4 to TRBJ1-6; D not certain. V gave up 6 bases and J gave up 6 bases, with 24 bases separating them. The CDR3 runs to 18 residues. Here the CDR3 reads CASSSRSRGSSFNSPLHF. The CDR3 nucleotides read TGTGCCAGCAGCTCTAGGTCGCGGGGTTCCTCTTTTAATTCACCCCTCCACTTT.

This clonotype was seen many times. The V gene is TRBV28, the J gene TRBJ2-3; TRBD2 matches 8 bases. V lost 4 bases and J lost 3; bases outside the gene matches: 6. The length of the CDR3 is 15 residues. Germline V CDR1 and CDR2: MDHEN, SYDVKM. CDR3 loop: CASSSYSGVTDTQYF. Here the CDR3 DNA reads TGTGCCAGCAGTTCCTATAGCGGGGTGACAGATACGCAGTATTTT.

The chain joins TRBV5-8 to TRBJ2-1, with 8 bases lining up with TRBD2. CDR1 and CDR2 (germline): SGHTS, YDEGEE. CDR3 size: 15 residues. Germline trimming cut 4 bases from V and 3 bases from J; bases unmatched to any gene: 6. The CDR3 nucleotides read TGTGCCAGCAGCCCGGCGGGGGGATTCTACAATGAGCAGTTCTTC. It encodes CASSPAGGFYNEQFF.

In this sample, this clonotype turned up many times. The rearrangement links TRBV11-2 to TRBJ2-1, with D perhaps TRBD1 or TRBD2 (5 bases each). CDR1 is SGHAT, CDR2 FQNNGV, per germline. The CDR3 sequence is 14 residues long. The ends were cut back, 5 bases at V and 5 bases at J, with 13 bases in the middle. CDR3 sequence: CASSPSGTHNEQFF. CDR3 nucleotide sequence: TGTGCCAGCAGCCCGTCCGGGACCCACAATGAGCAGTTCTTC.

This clonotype has at least ten counts. V gene TRBV5-6 combines with J gene TRBJ1-4; a weak D match, TRBD1 (5 bases). CDR3 length equals 15 residues. Germline V CDR1 and CDR2: SGHDT, YYEEEE. The V end lost 1 base, the J end lost 7 bases, and 14 bases lay between the germline ends. CDR3 nucleotide sequence: TGTGCCAGCAGCTTGCCCCAGGGAAGGCGTGAAAAACTGTTTTTT. As protein: CASSLPQGRREKLFF.

The chain recombines TRBV6-1 with TRBJ2-7, with TRBD2 matching over 8 bases. The CDR3 runs 10 residues. Per germline, CDR1 MNHNS and CDR2 SASEGT. CDR3 in DNA: TGTGACGGGGGGGTAACGAAGCAGTACTTC. This codes for CDGGVTKQYF.

The chain employs TRBV9 and TRBJ2-3; TRBD1 or TRBD2 may be the D gene (5 bases each). This CDR3 region has 16 residues. Trimming removed 4 bases at V and 5 bases at J, with 20 bases between. CDR1 SGDLS and CDR2 YYNGEE come from the germline V gene. The CDR3 is CASSIGTSGLEDTQYF. CDR3 coding DNA: TGTGCCAGCAGCATCGGTACGTCGGGGCTTGAAGATACGCAGTATTTT.

This clonotype showed up just a few times. The chain is built from TRBV4-2 and TRBJ1-6; 7 bases fit TRBD1. Trimming at V came to 2 bases and at J to 8 bases, leaving 9 bases not matched to a gene. CDR1 and CDR2 from the germline V gene are LGHNA and YNFKEQ. This CDR3 region has 16 residues. The CDR3 DNA sequence: TGTGCCAGCAGCCAAAGCAGGGGGGATGTGGATTCACCCCTCCACTTT. Translating gives CASSQSRGDVDSPLHF.